These T cell receptor beta chains were read from a single sample in a study of CD8 T cells in Susac syndrome. TCRdb recomputed calls from the immunoSEQ multiplex PCR reads with MiXCR, one row per CDR3 protein. The table lists just over 150,000 distinct CDR3 sequences, nearly 97% of them singletons. Sequencing was done on a sample of CD8+ T cells from PBMCs. These receptors were taken from a human donor with multiple sclerosis. The CDR3 runs from the conserved cysteine through the conserved F or W. A D gene is named only where the DNA matches it firmly. Clone size, where shown, is once, few, many, or a class for clones that have expanded.

TGTGCCAGCAGCGGGGGGAAAGAAAGTGTCAATGAGCAGTTCTTC CASSGGKESVNEQFF TRBV3-1 . . TRBJ2-1
TGTGCCACCAGCAGAGATGGAAGGGCTACCACTGAAGCTTTCTTT CATSRDGRATTEAFF TRBV15 once . TRBJ1-1
TGCGCCAGCAGCTTGGGCAGGGGCAATGAGCAGTTCTTC CASSLGRGNEQFF TRBV5-1 . . TRBJ2-1
TGTGCCAGCAGCCAAGAAAGATCTAATCCGGGACAGGTATTAACCTACGAGCAGTACTTC CASSQERSNPGQVLTYEQYF TRBV3-1 . TRBD1 TRBJ2-7
TGTGCCAGCAGCCGGTGGGTAGATACGCAGTATTTT CASSRWVDTQYF TRBV11-2 . . TRBJ2-3
TGTGCCAGCAGTTTAGGTCAGACTTTGGGGACCCAGTACTTC CASSLGQTLGTQYF TRBV12-3/TRBV12-4 . . TRBJ2-5
TGTGCCACCAGCAGGAATCTAGCGGCCTCTCGCACCGGGGAGCTGTTTTTT CATSRNLAASRTGELFF TRBV15 . TRBD2 TRBJ2-2
TGTGCCAGCTCACCAGGAATCGAAGTGGGAGAGACCCAGTACTTC CASSPGIEVGETQYF TRBV18 . . TRBJ2-5
TGTGCCAGTAGCCTCGGACAGGAAAGCCAGCCCCAGCATTTT CASSLGQESQPQHF TRBV19 . TRBD1 TRBJ1-5
TGCAGCGTTCTAGGACAGGCGGGGGCCGAGGATACGCAGTATTTT CSVLGQAGAEDTQYF TRBV29-1 . . TRBJ2-3
TGCAGTGCTGATCAGGGGGCGGTAGAGACCCAGTACTTC CSADQGAVETQYF TRBV20-1 . TRBD1 TRBJ2-5
TGTGCCATCAGTGAGAACAGTAAGAACACTGAAGCTTTCTTT CAISENSKNTEAFF TRBV10-3 . . TRBJ1-1
TGTGCCAGCAGCCAAGATTGGGGCAGGGGAGAGACCCAGTACTTC CASSQDWGRGETQYF TRBV3-1 . . TRBJ2-5
TGTGCCACCAGCAGCCCGACTGGGGCCAACGTCCTGACTTTC CATSSPTGANVLTF TRBV15 . . TRBJ2-6
TGTGCCAGCAGCCCGGTGATGAGGTTCCCTAACTATGGCTACACCTTC CASSPVMRFPNYGYTF TRBV3-1 . . TRBJ1-2
TGTGCCAGCGGGCTAGGGACAGTGGGACTCTATGGCTACACCTTC CASGLGTVGLYGYTF TRBV27 . TRBD1 TRBJ1-2
TGTGCCAGCAGCCCCGGGACAGGGAATTCACCCCTCCACTTT CASSPGTGNSPLHF TRBV3-1 . TRBD1 TRBJ1-6
TGCAGCGGACTGGGACAGGGAAACACTGAAGCTTTCTTT CSGLGQGNTEAFF TRBV29-1 . TRBD1 TRBJ1-1
TGCAGCGTGATTAAGAACACTGAAGCTTTCTTT CSVIKNTEAFF TRBV29-1 . . TRBJ1-1
TGTGCCTCCCGGACAGGGGATAGCAATCAGCCCCAGCATTTT CASRTGDSNQPQHF TRBV10-3 . TRBD1 TRBJ1-5
TGTGCCAGCAGCTCGGCCCTAGCGGGGGGCTTCGGTGAGCAGTTCTTC CASSSALAGGFGEQFF TRBV13 . TRBD2 TRBJ2-1
TGTGCCAGCAGCGTAGTCGGGGGGCAAAGTGTAAGAGAGACCCAGTACTTC CASSVVGGQSVRETQYF TRBV9 . . TRBJ2-5
TGTGCCAGCAGCAGACGATTGGGCGGGGAGCTGTTTTTT CASSRRLGGELFF TRBV28 . . TRBJ2-2
TGTGCCAGCAGTTTATCGGCCCCTTTGGGCATGACTTCACCCCTCCACTTT CASSLSAPLGMTSPLHF TRBV27 . . TRBJ1-6
TGTGCCTGGAGTTTGACAGATACGCAGTATTTT CAWSLTDTQYF TRBV30 . . TRBJ2-3
TGTGCCAGCAGCTTGAGAGGATCGGATGAAGCTTTCTTT CASSLRGSDEAFF TRBV7-3 . . TRBJ1-1
TGTGCCAGTAGTATAACCCAGGTGGACGAGCAGTACTTC CASSITQVDEQYF TRBV19 . . TRBJ2-7
TGTGCCAGCAGCCAACCACGGACTTTAGACAATGAGCAGTTCTTC CASSQPRTLDNEQFF TRBV4-2 . . TRBJ2-1
TGTGCCAGCAGCCTCCTTGGGGCAGTAGAAGCTTTCTTT CASSLLGAVEAFF TRBV7-9 . . TRBJ1-1
TGTGCCAGCAGCCCCGATGGAGGGATGGACACTGAAGCTTTCTTT CASSPDGGMDTEAFF TRBV9 . . TRBJ1-1
TGCAGTGCTAGAGATATTTACGGGGAGACCGGGGAGCTGTTTTTT CSARDIYGETGELFF TRBV20-1 . . TRBJ2-2
TGTGCCTGGAGGGGGACTAACCGCATCTACGAGCAGTACTTC CAWRGTNRIYEQYF TRBV30 . TRBD2 TRBJ2-7
TGTGCCAGCAGTCGGGGGGGGACTCAAGCCTACGAGCAGTACTTC CASSRGGTQAYEQYF TRBV12-3/TRBV12-4 . TRBD2 TRBJ2-7
TGTGCCACCAGCAGAGATGGCAAGGAGGACGAAAAACTGTTTTTT CATSRDGKEDEKLFF TRBV15 . . TRBJ1-4
TGCAGCACAGATGGACAGGTTAACTATGGCTACACCTTC CSTDGQVNYGYTF TRBV29-1 . TRBD1 TRBJ1-2
TGTGCCAGCAGTGAATGGGACTCGCCCACAGATACGCAGTATTTT CASSEWDSPTDTQYF TRBV2 . . TRBJ2-3
TGTGCCAGCAGCATTACAGGGACTGAGCAGTTCTTC CASSITGTEQFF TRBV5-4 . . TRBJ2-1
TGCAGCGTTGAAGGCCAGGGGGCCTACGAGCAGTACTTC CSVEGQGAYEQYF TRBV29-1 few TRBD1 TRBJ2-7
TGTGCCAGCAGCTTAGGAAGGATTTATACGCAGTATTTT CASSLGRIYTQYF TRBV13 . . TRBJ2-3
TGTGCCAGCAGCTTCGGCCGCGACGCGAGGGGTGAGCAGTTCTTC CASSFGRDARGEQFF TRBV7-9 once . TRBJ2-1
TGTGCCAGCAGCATCACAGACCAGCCCCAGCATTTT CASSITDQPQHF TRBV13 once . TRBJ1-5
TGTGCCAGCAGCCTTACTAGACTCATTGAGCAGTTCTTC CASSLTRLIEQFF TRBV4-2 . . TRBJ2-1